This TCR beta chain was profiled in a study of blood T cells in healthy people across ages. Study outcomes and limitations: Changes seen in expanded clonotypes were possibly confounded by donor CMV status left unknown. Strong correlation was found linking TCR beta diversity to naive T cell percentage.

V gave up 3 bases and J gave up 6 bases, with 17 bases separating them. Germline V gene data show CDR1 as DFQATT and CDR2 as SNEGSKA (reference sequence). The CDR3 runs 14 residues. A second PCR of 7 to 11 cycles used a sample-barcoded 5' primer and a J-beta primer mix. Each cDNA molecule received a tag from a template-switch adaptor that had 12 random nucleotides. Individual samples furnished no less than 2.5 million CDR3-containing paired-end reads apiece. TCRdb used MiXCR to reprocess the 5' RACE reads, holding one entry per CDR3 protein. The sample carries roughly 800,000 distinct CDR3 sequences, 58% recorded once. This clonotype has more than one count but fewer than ten. No antigen is known for it.

What was sequenced was blood. This receptor was obtained from a man younger than 45 in good health. V and J are TRBV20-1 and TRBJ2-5; the D gene is possibly TRBD1 (6 bases). The CDR3 reads CSASLVRGTQTQYF. The CDR3 coding sequence is TGCAGTGCTAGCCTCGTAAGGGGGACCCAGACCCAGTACTTC.